Listed below are T cell receptor beta chains from one sample, sequenced in a study of T-cell memory formation after mild COVID-19. TCRdb recomputed calls from the 5' RACE reads with MiXCR, one row per CDR3 protein. The data contain about 150,000 distinct CDR3 sequences, approximately 12% of them singletons. The sequencing input was PBMCs or a T cell subset sorted from them (not recorded which). These receptors all come from a young man who had mild COVID-19 (a few samples of this study predate the infection). Cell type and time point are not known. CDR3s include the opening cysteine and the closing phenylalanine or tryptophan. D genes are given only for firm matches. The size of a clone is reported for some rows only, either as once, few or many, or as a class for expanded clones.

TRBJ1-6 | TRBD1 | - | TRBV9 | TGTGCCAGCCGGGGGACAGGAGCTCCTAAACCCCCCCTCCACTTT | CASRGTGAPKPPLHF
TRBJ1-2 | - | - | TRBV5-1 | TGCGCCACCGCGACAGATAACTATGGCTACACCTTC | CATATDNYGYTF
TRBJ2-3 | - | - | TRBV24-1 | TGTGCCACCAGTGATTTGAAAGGACAGCAGTATTTT | CATSDLKGQQYF
TRBJ2-1 | - | - | TRBV7-9 | TGTGCCGGGGCTCCCTACAATGAGCAGTTCTTC | CAGAPYNEQFF
TRBJ1-6 | - | - | TRBV4-1 | TGCGCCAGCAGCCAAGAAGGGGTCGGGGATAATTCACCCCTCCACTTT | CASSQEGVGDNSPLHF
TRBJ2-5 | - | - | TRBV5-1 | TGCGCCAGCAGCTTGGAAGGAAAAGAGACCCAGTACTTC | CASSLEGKETQYF
TRBJ2-7 | TRBD1 | few | TRBV7-6 | TGTGCCAGCAGCTTCGGGACAGGGGAACACGAGCAGTACTTC | CASSFGTGEHEQYF
TRBJ1-6 | TRBD1 | few | TRBV4-3 | TGCGCCAGCAGCCTTGAGGGGACAGGGGGTCACTCACCCCTCCACTTT | CASSLEGTGGHSPLHF
TRBJ2-2 | - | - | TRBV7-8 | TGTGCCAGCAGCATCATTGTGCACACCGGGGAGCTGTTTTTT | CASSIIVHTGELFF
TRBJ2-5 | - | few | TRBV5-1 | TGCGCCAGCAGCTTGGACCCAGGAGGGATCCAAGAGACCCAGTACTTC | CASSLDPGGIQETQYF
TRBJ2-7 | - | few | TRBV7-2 | TGTGCCAGCCCCTACGAGCAGTACTTC | CASPYEQYF
TRBJ2-5 | - | - | TRBV4-2 | TGTGCCAGCAGCCGTTCAGGGGCTCGGAGGTCGGTGGAGACCCAGTACTTC | CASSRSGARRSVETQYF
TRBJ2-1 | TRBD2 | few | TRBV29-1 | TGCAGCGTTGATCTAGCGGGGACCTACAATGAGCAGTTCTTC | CSVDLAGTYNEQFF
TRBJ1-3 | - | - | TRBV6-6 | TGTGCCAGCGTTGGGGGGGGTACAGGAAACACCATATATTTT | CASVGGGTGNTIYF
TRBJ1-5 | TRBD1 | - | TRBV2 | TGTGCCAGCAGTCGGGAGGGACAGTATGGACACCCCCAGCATTTT | CASSREGQYGHPQHF
TRBJ1-3 | - | - | TRBV5-6 | TGTGCCAGCAGCTTCTTCGGGCTGCGGGGAAACACCATATATTTT | CASSFFGLRGNTIYF
TRBJ2-5 | - | many | TRBV7-9 | TGTGCCAGCAGCTCTCAGCCAGAGACCCAGTACTTC | CASSSQPETQYF
TRBJ2-7 | - | few | TRBV20-1 | TGCAGTGCTAGAGATCTTCGGGCCCTCTACGAGCAGTACTTC | CSARDLRALYEQYF
TRBJ1-1 | TRBD1 | few | TRBV9 | TGTGCCAGCAGCGTTTTGGGGGACAGCCAGGGGGCTTTCTTT | CASSVLGDSQGAFF
TRBJ2-5 | TRBD1 | few | TRBV9 | TGTGCCAGCAGCCTGACAGGGTCCCAAGAGACCCAGTACTTC | CASSLTGSQETQYF
TRBJ2-5 | - | few | TRBV7-9 | TGTGCCAGCAGCTTAGGACAGGCCGCCAGGGAGACCCAGTACTTC | CASSLGQAARETQYF
TRBJ2-1 | - | - | TRBV12-3/TRBV12-4 | TGTGCCAGCAGTAACGACCCCTCGGGGGGCGCCTACAATGAGCAGTTCTTC | CASSNDPSGGAYNEQFF
TRBJ2-5 | - | few | TRBV7-2 | TGTGCCAGCAGCTACCGAGAGACCCAGTACTTC | CASSYRETQYF
TRBJ2-5 | - | few | TRBV12-3/TRBV12-4 | TGTGCCAGCAGCAACCAGGGGATGGGGACCCAGTACTTC | CASSNQGMGTQYF
TRBJ1-1 | TRBD1 | - | TRBV7-9 | TGTGCCAGCAGCTTAGGTCAGGGGGGGAACACTGAAGCTTTCTTT | CASSLGQGGNTEAFF
TRBJ2-7 | TRBD1 | few | TRBV6-5 | TGTGCCAGCAGCCCTAGACAGGGAGTAAGCTCCTACGAGCAGTACTTC | CASSPRQGVSSYEQYF
TRBJ1-1 | - | - | TRBV2 | TGTGCCAGCAGGAAGACATTAAACACTGAAGCTTTCTTT | CASRKTLNTEAFF
TRBJ2-1 | TRBD2 | few | TRBV5-1 | TGCGCCAGCAGCCCGGAGGGGACTAGCGGGGGGTACAATGAGCAGTTCTTC | CASSPEGTSGGYNEQFF
TRBJ2-1 | - | few | TRBV24-1 | TGTGCCACCAGTGATCCTGTAGTAGCACGGCAGTTCTTC | CATSDPVVARQFF
TRBJ2-1 | - | few | TRBV4-2 | TGTGCCAGCCTTGCGAGAGGAGTGGGGCAGTTCTTC | CASLARGVGQFF
TRBJ2-3 | - | - | TRBV20-1 | TGCAGTATGCCCCCCGCGGGCCCGTCCACAGATACGCAGTATTTT | CSMPPAGPSTDTQYF
TRBJ2-1 | - | few | TRBV5-1 | TGCGCCAGCACCAGGGGGGACTGGGCCGGTAATGAGCAGTTCTTC | CASTRGDWAGNEQFF
TRBJ1-1 | - | few | TRBV2 | TGTGCCAGCAGTGGCGGTGAGGGGACTGAAGCTTTCTTT | CASSGGEGTEAFF
TRBJ1-1 | - | few | TRBV7-6 | TGTGCCAGCACGAAACAGGGGAACACTGAAGCTTTCTTT | CASTKQGNTEAFF
TRBJ2-1 | - | few | TRBV5-1 | TGCGCCAGCAGCTCGGGGCCGGGGGATGAGCAGTTCTTC | CASSSGPGDEQFF
TRBJ1-1 | - | few | TRBV7-2 | TGTGCCAGCAGCTCTAGGAGGAGGGACATTGAAGCTTTCTTT | CASSSRRRDIEAFF
TRBJ2-1 | - | - | TRBV24-1 | TGTGCCACCAGCTGGGAAGGGGGTGAGCAGTTCTTC | CATSWEGGEQFF
TRBJ2-7 | TRBD1 | - | TRBV18 | TGTGCCAGCTCAACCGGACAGGGGAACGAGCAGTACTTC | CASSTGQGNEQYF
TRBJ1-6 | - | few | TRBV7-8 | TGTGCCAGCAGCCACGATTCACCCCTCCACTTT | CASSHDSPLHF
TRBJ2-5 | - | - | TRBV3-1 | TGTGCCAGCAGCCATAAGCTCAGGGGGGGCGCAGGGGAGACCCAGTACTTC | CASSHKLRGGAGETQYF
TRBJ2-5 | - | - | TRBV5-1 | TGCGCCAGCAGCTTGGAAGGAACAGAGACCCAGTACTTC | CASSLEGTETQYF
TRBJ2-7 | TRBD2 | few | TRBV19 | TGTGCCAGTAACCCCGCGGGGGGATTGACATACGAGCAGTACTTC | CASNPAGGLTYEQYF
TRBJ2-5 | - | few | TRBV6-5 | TGTGCCAGCAGTTACTCAGGGCAGCAAGAGACCCAGTACTTC | CASSYSGQQETQYF
TRBJ1-1 | TRBD1 | - | TRBV5-1 | TGCGCCAGCAGCTCGCTCACTAGGACAGGGGGCACTGAAGCTTTCTTT | CASSSLTRTGGTEAFF
TRBJ1-1 | - | - | TRBV11-2 | TGTGCCAGCAGCGAAGCCCAGGGGCTCGCTGAAGCTTTCTTT | CASSEAQGLAEAFF
TRBJ2-7 | TRBD1 | - | TRBV14 | TGTGCCAGCAGCCAAGAAGGGGGACAGGGGTCCTACGAGCAGTACTTC | CASSQEGGQGSYEQYF
TRBJ2-3 | TRBD2 | once | TRBV20-1 | TGCAGTGCCGAATCTAGCGGGGAAGATACGCAGTATTTT | CSAESSGEDTQYF
TRBJ2-3 | TRBD1 | few | TRBV12-3/TRBV12-4 | TGTGCCAGCAGTTTACAGGGGGCGAGCACAGATACGCAGTATTTT | CASSLQGASTDTQYF
TRBJ2-3 | - | few | TRBV6-5 | TGTGCCAGCAGTTACTCGAGACAGAACACAGATACGCAGTATTTT | CASSYSRQNTDTQYF
TRBJ2-3 | - | - | TRBV20-1 | TGCAGTGCCGGAGGGGGGAGGGCAGATACGCAGTATTTT | CSAGGGRADTQYF
TRBJ2-5 | TRBD2 | - | TRBV7-9 | TGTGCCAGCAGCTTAGCATCGGGGGGACTACAAGAGACCCAGTACTTC | CASSLASGGLQETQYF
TRBJ1-1 | TRBD1 | - | TRBV5-5 | TGTGCCAGCAGCTTCGCTACAGGGGGCACTGAAGCTTTCTTT | CASSFATGGTEAFF
TRBJ2-5 | - | few | TRBV29-1 | TGCAGCGTTGAAGCGAATGGAGTCCAGTACTTC | CSVEANGVQYF
TRBJ2-1 | - | - | TRBV24-1 | TGTGCCACCAGTGATTCCCTAAATGAGCAGTTCTTC | CATSDSLNEQFF